This is a list of T cell receptor beta chains from one sample in a study of blood T cell repertoires in COVID-19. Here immunoSEQ multiplex PCR was the method, and the copy in TCRdb shows in-frame clones only, minus some. The data hold around 370,000 clones, with 88% observed a single time. Sequences were obtained from PBMCs or T cells enriched from blood (not recorded which). All receptors come from a woman under 30 who had recovered from COVID-19. Both conserved end residues are part of each CDR3. The D gene is left open where the match is weak.

>TRBJ2-6|-|TRBV29-1
CSVVAGANVLTF
TGCAGCGTTGTGGCCGGGGCCAACGTCCTGACTTTC
>TRBJ1-2|TRBD1|TRBV14
CASSRLPGGAGYGYTF
TGTGCCAGCAGCCGCCTTCCAGGGGGCGCAGGCTATGGCTACACCTTC
>TRBJ1-5|-|TRBV2
CAFKGSGLNQPQHF
TGTGCCTTTAAAGGTTCAGGACTTAATCAGCCCCAGCATTTT
>TRBJ1-2|-|TRBV13
CASSSTNYGYTF
TGTGCCAGCAGCTCTACTAACTATGGCTACACCTTC
>TRBJ2-1|-|TRBV5-1
CASSSGPAATYNEQFF
TGCGCCAGCAGCTCCGGACCAGCGGCGACCTACAATGAGCAGTTCTTC
>TRBJ2-7|-|TRBV4-1
CASSQAGQSYEQYF
TGCGCCAGCAGCCAGGCGGGACAGTCTTACGAGCAGTACTTC
>TRBJ1-1|-|TRBV10-1
CASSESRVGTEAFF
TGCGCCAGCAGTGAAAGCAGGGTTGGCACTGAAGCTTTCTTT
>TRBJ1-1|-|TRBV5-1
CASSLAGNTEAFF
TGCGCCAGCAGCTTGGCAGGGAACACTGAAGCTTTCTTT
>TRBJ2-7|-|TRBV14
CASSHPLHEQYF
TGTGCCAGCAGCCATCCCCTCCACGAGCAGTACTTC
>TRBJ2-1|-|TRBV28
CASSLVGAHKRYGQFF
TGTGCCAGCAGTTTAGTAGGGGCCCACAAGAGGTATGGGCAGTTCTTC
>TRBJ1-1|-|TRBV6-5
CASRAGSNTEAFF
TGTGCCAGCAGGGCGGGTTCGAACACTGAAGCTTTCTTT
>TRBJ1-3|-|TRBV7-9
CASSRAGDGNTIYF
TGTGCCAGCAGCCGTGCGGGAGATGGAAACACCATATATTTT